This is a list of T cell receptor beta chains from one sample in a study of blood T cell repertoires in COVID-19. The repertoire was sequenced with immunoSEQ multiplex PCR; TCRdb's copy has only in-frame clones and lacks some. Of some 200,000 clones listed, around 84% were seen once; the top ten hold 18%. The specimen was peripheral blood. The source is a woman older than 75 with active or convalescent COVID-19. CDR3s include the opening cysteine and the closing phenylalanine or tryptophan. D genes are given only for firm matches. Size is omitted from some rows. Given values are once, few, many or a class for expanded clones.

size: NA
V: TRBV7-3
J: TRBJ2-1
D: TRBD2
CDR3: CASSLGLAGVFEQFF
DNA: TGTGCCAGCAGCTTAGGGCTAGCGGGGGTCTTCGAGCAGTTCTTC

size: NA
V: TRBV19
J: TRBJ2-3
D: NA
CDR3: CASSIGQGSADTQYF
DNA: TGTGCCAGTAGTATAGGTCAGGGGAGCGCAGATACGCAGTATTTT

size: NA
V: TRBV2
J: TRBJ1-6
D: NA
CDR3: CASSSRFYNSPLHF
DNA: TGTGCCAGCAGCTCCAGGTTCTATAATTCACCCCTCCACTTT

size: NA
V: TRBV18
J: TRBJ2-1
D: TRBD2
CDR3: CASSPRTSGGRSMGIF
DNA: TGTGCCAGCTCACCTCGGACTAGCGGGGGGCGTTCCATGGGAATCTTC

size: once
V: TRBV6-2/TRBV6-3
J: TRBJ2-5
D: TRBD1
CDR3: CASSYGTGGYETQYF
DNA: TGTGCCAGCAGTTACGGGACAGGGGGCTATGAGACCCAGTACTTC

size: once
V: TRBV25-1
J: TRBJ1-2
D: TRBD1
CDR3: CASSHYGTGGGYTF
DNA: TGTGCCAGCAGCCATTACGGGACAGGCGGCGGCTACACCTTC

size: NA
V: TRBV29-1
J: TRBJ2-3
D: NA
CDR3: CSVDRASTDTQYF
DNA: TGCAGCGTTGATCGAGCTAGCACAGATACGCAGTATTTT

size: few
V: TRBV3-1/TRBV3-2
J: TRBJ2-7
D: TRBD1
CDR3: CASSPSLAQGDEQYF
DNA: TGTGCCAGCAGCCCAAGTCTCGCCCAGGGGGACGAGCAGTACTTC

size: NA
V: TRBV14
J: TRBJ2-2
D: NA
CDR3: CASRLGGTGELFF
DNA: TGTGCCAGCAGGCTCGGAGGGACCGGGGAGCTGTTTTTT

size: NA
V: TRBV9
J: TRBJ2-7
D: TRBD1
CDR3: CASSPRTGLTYEQYF
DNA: TGTGCCAGCAGTCCTAGGACAGGGCTCACCTACGAGCAGTACTTC

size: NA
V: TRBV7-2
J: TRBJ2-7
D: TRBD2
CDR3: CASSPRGNGPEQYF
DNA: TGTGCCAGCAGCCCGCGGGGGAACGGCCCCGAGCAGTACTTC

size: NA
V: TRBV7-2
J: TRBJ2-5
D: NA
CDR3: CASSPRGREETQYF
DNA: TGTGCCAGCAGCCCTAGGGGGAGGGAAGAGACCCAGTACTTC

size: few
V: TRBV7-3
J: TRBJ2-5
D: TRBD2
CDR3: CASSPGRGVQETQYF
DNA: TGTGCCAGCAGCCCTGGGAGGGGAGTCCAAGAGACCCAGTACTTC

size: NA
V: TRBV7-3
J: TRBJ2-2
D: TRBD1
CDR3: CASSLDRVAGELFF
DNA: TGTGCCAGCAGCCTCGACAGGGTGGCCGGGGAGCTGTTTTTT

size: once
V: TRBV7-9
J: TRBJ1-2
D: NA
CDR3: CASSSDNHYGYTF
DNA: TGTGCCAGCAGCTCGGACAACCACTATGGCTACACCTTC

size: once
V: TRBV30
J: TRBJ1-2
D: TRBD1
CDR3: CAWSRQGEGYTF
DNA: TGTGCCTGGAGTAGACAGGGGGAAGGCTACACCTTC

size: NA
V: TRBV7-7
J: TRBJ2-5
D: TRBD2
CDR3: CASSLGTSGEETQYF
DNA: TGTGCTAGCAGCTTAGGGACTAGCGGGGAAGAGACCCAGTACTTC

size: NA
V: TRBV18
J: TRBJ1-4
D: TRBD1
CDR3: CASSPGTGVATNEKLFF
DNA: TGTGCCAGCTCACCAGGGACAGGTGTTGCAACTAATGAAAAACTGTTTTTT

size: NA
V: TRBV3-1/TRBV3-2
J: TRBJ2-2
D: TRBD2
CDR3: CACRRLAGGTGELFF
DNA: TGTGCCTGCAGGCGACTAGCGGGGGGGACCGGGGAGCTGTTTTTT

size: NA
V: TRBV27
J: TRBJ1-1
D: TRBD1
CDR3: CASRTGDNTEAFF
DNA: TGTGCCAGCCGGACAGGGGATAACACTGAAGCTTTCTTT

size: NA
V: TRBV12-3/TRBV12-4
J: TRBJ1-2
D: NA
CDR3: CASSFIGSYGYTF
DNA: TGTGCCAGCAGTTTCATTGGGAGCTATGGCTACACCTTC

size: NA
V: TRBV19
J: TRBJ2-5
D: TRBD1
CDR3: CASSRGTGISQYF
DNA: TGTGCCAGTAGCCGGGGGACAGGGATTTCCCAGTACTTC

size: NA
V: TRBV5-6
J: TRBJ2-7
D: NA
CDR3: CASSLTGGRYEQYF
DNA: TGTGCCAGCAGCTTGACGGGGGGCAGGTACGAGCAGTACTTC

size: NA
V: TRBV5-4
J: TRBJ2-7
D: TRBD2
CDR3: CASTSGGLAGGGEQYF
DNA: TGTGCCAGCACCTCGGGTGGATTAGCGGGAGGTGGTGAGCAGTACTTC

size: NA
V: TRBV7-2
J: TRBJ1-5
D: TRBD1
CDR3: CASSPQGGGNQPQHF
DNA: TGTGCCAGCAGCCCACAGGGGGGGGGCAATCAGCCCCAGCATTTT

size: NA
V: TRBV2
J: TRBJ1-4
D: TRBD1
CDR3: CASRTDRVIEKLFF
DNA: TGTGCCAGCAGAACAGACAGGGTTATTGAAAAACTGTTTTTT

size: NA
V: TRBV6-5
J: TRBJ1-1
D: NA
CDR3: CASSSTVRAEAFF
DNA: TGTGCCAGCAGTTCGACAGTAAGGGCTGAAGCTTTCTTT

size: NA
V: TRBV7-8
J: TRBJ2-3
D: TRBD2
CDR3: CASSLGRTSGGTDTQYF
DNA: TGTGCCAGCAGCTTAGGAAGGACTAGCGGGGGGACAGATACGCAGTATTTT

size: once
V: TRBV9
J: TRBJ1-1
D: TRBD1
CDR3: CASSPHRGGTEAFF
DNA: TGTGCCAGCAGCCCCCACAGGGGGGGGACTGAAGCTTTCTTT

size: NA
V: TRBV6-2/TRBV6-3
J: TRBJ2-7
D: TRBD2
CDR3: CASSSAGTSGYYEQYF
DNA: TGTGCCAGCAGTTCTGCCGGGACTAGCGGATACTACGAGCAGTACTTC

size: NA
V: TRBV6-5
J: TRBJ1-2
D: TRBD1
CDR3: CASGDRGVGYTF
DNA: TGTGCCAGCGGGGACAGGGGAGTTGGCTACACCTTC

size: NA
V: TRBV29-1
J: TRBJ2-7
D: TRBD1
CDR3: CSGSTGGEQYF
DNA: TGCAGCGGAAGTACAGGGGGCGAGCAGTACTTC

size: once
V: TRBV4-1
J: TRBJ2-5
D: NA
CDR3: CASSQRVRETQYF
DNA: TGCGCCAGCAGCCAAAGAGTCCGGGAGACCCAGTACTTC

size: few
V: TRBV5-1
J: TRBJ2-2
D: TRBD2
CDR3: CASSASGANTGELFF
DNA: TGCGCCAGCAGCGCTAGCGGGGCAAACACCGGGGAGCTGTTTTTT

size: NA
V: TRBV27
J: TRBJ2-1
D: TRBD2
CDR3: CASSSRVQSDGGYEQFF
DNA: TGTGCCAGCAGTTCTCGGGTCCAATCTGACGGGGGGTATGAGCAGTTCTTC

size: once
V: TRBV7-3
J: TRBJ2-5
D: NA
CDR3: CASSLRAGVAQYF
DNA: TGTGCCAGCAGCTTAAGGGCAGGGGTGGCCCAGTACTTC

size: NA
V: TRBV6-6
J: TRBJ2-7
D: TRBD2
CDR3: CASSYGLAGGPGEQYF
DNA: TGTGCCAGCAGTTACGGTTTAGCGGGGGGGCCGGGGGAGCAGTACTTC

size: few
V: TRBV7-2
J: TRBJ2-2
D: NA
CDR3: CAAGFRSTGELFF
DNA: TGTGCAGCGGGCTTCAGATCAACCGGGGAGCTGTTTTTT

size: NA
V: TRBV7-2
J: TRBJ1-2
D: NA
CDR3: CASSSNYGYTF
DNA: TGTGCCAGCAGCTCAAACTATGGCTACACCTTC

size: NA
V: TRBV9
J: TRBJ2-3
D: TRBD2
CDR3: CASSVGGSPPDTQYF
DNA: TGTGCCAGCAGCGTAGGCGGGAGCCCCCCAGATACGCAGTATTTT

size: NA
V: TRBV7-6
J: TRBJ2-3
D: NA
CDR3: CASSSAGHGDTQYF
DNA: TGTGCCAGCAGCTCGGCGGGGCATGGAGATACGCAGTATTTT

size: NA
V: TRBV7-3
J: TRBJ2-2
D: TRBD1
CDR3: CASSRTGTGELFF
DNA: TGTGCCAGCAGCAGGACAGGGACCGGGGAGCTGTTTTTT

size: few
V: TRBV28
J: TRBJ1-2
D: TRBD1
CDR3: CASRKNRGHGYTF
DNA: TGTGCCAGCAGGAAGAACAGGGGCCATGGCTACACCTTC

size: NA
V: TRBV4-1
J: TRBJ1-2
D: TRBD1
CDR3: CASSQDTGQGNYGYTF
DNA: TGCGCCAGCAGCCAAGATACAGGACAGGGTAACTATGGCTACACCTTC

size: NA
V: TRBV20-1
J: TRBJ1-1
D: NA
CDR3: CSAGLLTEAFF
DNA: TGCAGTGCGGGACTCCTCACTGAAGCTTTCTTT

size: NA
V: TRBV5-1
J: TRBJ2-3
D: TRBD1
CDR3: CASSEDRGSDTQYF
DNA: TGCGCCAGCAGCGAGGACAGGGGGTCAGATACGCAGTATTTT

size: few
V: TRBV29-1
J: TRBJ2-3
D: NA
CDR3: CSTSEGGTWADTQYF
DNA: TGCAGCACCTCTGAGGGGGGGACCTGGGCAGATACGCAGTATTTT

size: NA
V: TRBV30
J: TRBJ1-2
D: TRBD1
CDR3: CAWIPGGWNYGYTF
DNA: TGTGCCTGGATCCCAGGGGGTTGGAACTATGGCTACACCTTC

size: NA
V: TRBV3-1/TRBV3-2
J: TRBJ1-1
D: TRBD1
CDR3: CASSLNNRGRTEAFF
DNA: TGTGCCAGCAGCCTAAATAACAGGGGGCGCACTGAAGCTTTCTTT

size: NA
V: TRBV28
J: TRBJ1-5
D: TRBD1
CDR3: CASSHRGRIQPQHF
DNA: TGTGCCAGCAGTCACAGGGGGCGAATTCAGCCCCAGCATTTT

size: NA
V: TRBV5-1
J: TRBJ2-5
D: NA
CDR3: CASSFGIGETQYF
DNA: TGCGCCAGCAGCTTTGGTATCGGGGAGACCCAGTACTTC

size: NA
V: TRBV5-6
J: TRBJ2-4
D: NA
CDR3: CASTRQGVDNIQYF
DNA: TGTGCCAGCACCAGGCAAGGTGTGGATAACATTCAGTACTTC